The source of this TCR beta chain is a study of T cell clonotyping in hematopoietic cell transplantation. Whole-study findings and limits: Recipient TCR diversity dropped after transplant; expanded clonotypes rose from day 30 to 180. No sorting was done, leaving CD4 and CD8 contributions mixed.

This CDR3 has 11 amino acids. Trimming pared 4 bases from V and 2 bases from J, leaving 5 bases between. Germline CDR1 and CDR2: SQVTM and ANQGSEA. Measured with immunoSEQ multiplex PCR; TCRdb has only the in-frame clones, and not every one. This sample has approximately 11,000 clones, with around half found just once. As concerns this clone: Its specificity is not known.

This chain uses TRBV29-1 with TRBJ1-2; the D is unclear. The starting material was peripheral blood mononuclear cells, obtained 100 days after allogeneic stem cell transplant. This TCR came from a female patient aged 45-65 years who had an allogeneic stem cell transplant from an unrelated donor, so the T cells may come from the graft donor. Some clones in this sample may be carry-over from other donors' samples. The CDR3 nucleotides are TGCAGCGTTGTGGTGAACTATGGCTACACCTTC. This encodes CSVVVNYGYTF.